The 5 T cell receptor beta chains reported below all come from one sample, sequenced in a study of blood T cell repertoires in COVID-19. Method: immunoSEQ multiplex PCR; TCRdb's copy keeps in-frame clones and lacks some. The top ten hold around 3.3% of the sample, which has about 46,000 clones, more than 85% seen once. The sequenced sample was PBMCs or T cells enriched from blood (not recorded which). The receptors come from a woman in her forties or fifties who had recovered from COVID-19.

The V call is TRBV18, the J call TRBJ2-7; 7 positions match TRBD1. V lost 3 bases to trimming and J lost 5 bases; unmatched junction nucleotides: 10. This CDR3 region has 15 residues. The germline V gene has CDR1 KGHSH and CDR2 LQKENI. CDR3 residues: CASSPQGVSPHEQYF. CDR3 coding DNA: TGTGCCAGCTCACCCCAGGGGGTAAGTCCCCACGAGCAGTACTTC.

The chain recombines TRBV28 with TRBJ1-5; D is ambiguous. The CDR3 has 14 residues. Germline V gene sequence: CDR1 MDHEN, CDR2 SYDVKM. The V gene lost 4 bases and the J gene lost 6 bases, with 13 bases spanning the gap. The CDR3 loop is CASSSPADPQPQHF. In DNA form, the CDR3 reads TGTGCCAGCAGTTCCCCAGCGGACCCTCAGCCCCAGCATTTT.

The J gene is TRBJ1-2, the V gene TRBV7-9, with 8 positions matching TRBD1. After removal of 5 bases from V and 5 bases from J, the junction contained 10 bases not matched to a gene. The CDR3 totals 15 residues. Germline V gives CDR1 SEHNR, CDR2 FQNEAQ (reference sequence). CDR3 loop: CASSIAGGKGYGYTF. Written as DNA, the CDR3 is TGTGCCAGCAGCATCGCAGGGGGCAAGGGGTATGGCTACACCTTC. Supplemented by reference TRBV7-9 and TRBJ1-2, the full variable domain reads DTGVSQNPRHKITKRGQNVTFRCDPISEHNRLYWYRQTLGQGPEFLTYFQNEAQLEKSRLLSDRFSAERPKGSFSTLEIQRTEQGDSAMYLCASSIAGGKGYGYTFGSGTRLTVV.

This clone was observed once. The gene calls are TRBV25-1 and TRBJ1-4, with 9 positions matching TRBD1. V shed 3 bases, J shed 12 bases, and the junction held 11 bases outside the gene matches. The germline CDR1 and CDR2 sequences are MGHDK and SYGVNS. The length of the CDR3 is 15 residues. This chain's CDR3 is CASSDDRGESLELFF. In DNA, the CDR3 is TGTGCCAGCAGTGACGACAGGGGGGAAAGTTTGGAACTGTTTTTT.

This rearrangement joins TRBV5-8 to TRBJ1-2; D is ambiguous. CDR1 is SGHTS, CDR2 YDEGEE, per germline. CDR3 length equals 13 residues. Trimming pared 1 base from V and 7 bases from J, leaving 11 bases between. Written as DNA, the CDR3 is TGTGCCAGCAGCTTGTATCGGCGGCGTGGCTACACCTTC. Residues: CASSLYRRRGYTF.